Sequencing of this TCR beta chain was carried out in a study of cytomegalovirus exposure and HLA in healthy donors. Study conclusions and caveats: Follow-up analysis found HLA locus-dependent TCR association rates, highest for DRB1 and lowest for HLA-C.

Worth noting for this clone: Its specificity is not known.

The CDR3 runs to 17 residues. From germline, CDR1 is SEHNR and CDR2 FQNEAQ (reference sequence). Trimming left V 6 bases short and J 4 bases short, with 19 bases between. This PCR relied on a set of 60 Vbeta primers and 13 Jbeta primers. Sequenced by immunoSEQ multiplex PCR; TCRdb stores in-frame clones only, minus some. The data show roughly 60,000 clones, and the top ten clones hold less than 4.5%. Everyone who donated was a healthy bone marrow donor. Sequenced: PBMCs. The receptor's source is a male donor in good health and CMV-seronegative. This chain uses TRBV7-9 with TRBJ2-6; TRBD1 might be the D (6 bases). CDR3 coding DNA: TGTGCCAGCAGTCCCCTACCGACAGGCCCGGGGGCCAACGTCCTGACTTTC. The encoded protein is CASSPLPTGPGANVLTF.